These T cell receptor beta chains were read from a single sample in a study of blood T cell repertoires in COVID-19. Clones were sequenced by immunoSEQ multiplex PCR, and TCRdb holds only the in-frame ones, with some missing. The sample includes 95,000 to 150,000 clones, 70% to 80% of them seen just once. The sequencing sample was made of peripheral blood. Receptors were obtained from a man aged 35 to 55 with active or convalescent COVID-19. Both conserved end residues are trimmed from each CDR3. Each record gives: CDR3 length, V gene, D gene, CDR3 protein. A D gene is named only where the DNA matches it firmly.

14 | TRBV19 | TRBD1 | ASSITTGRGGNTIY
17 | TRBV9 | TRBD1 | ASSVEVLTGVYSGNTIY
12 | TRBV6-1 | - | ASSYSEGNTEAF
15 | TRBV7-9 | - | ASTRGGASSYNSPLH
14 | TRBV24-1 | TRBD1 | ATSKTGQGDSDGYT
13 | TRBV5-5 | - | ASSPRGGSNTEAF
11 | TRBV14 | - | ASSPGRGGTQY
11 | TRBV12-5 | TRBD2 | ASALSGGVPGF
12 | TRBV6-5 | - | ASSYTTSSYEQY
13 | TRBV6-5 | - | ASSYSRGSNQPQH
13 | TRBV7-9 | - | ASSLDHGPATEAF
13 | TRBV11-3 | TRBD1 | ASSPGQGRNEKLF
13 | TRBV14 | TRBD2 | ASSQDGTNGREQF
10 | TRBV28 | - | ASSPLREKLF
13 | TRBV7-9 | TRBD1 | ASSPLGQGEREQY
13 | TRBV5-4 | TRBD1 | ASSETGEVDEKLF
12 | TRBV6-5 | TRBD1 | ASNPTGFQETQY
10 | TRBV12-3/TRBV12-4 | - | ASSAYQGGYT
11 | TRBV24-1 | - | ATRLSGNYGYT
15 | TRBV11-2 | TRBD2 | ASSGRLSGGSTDTQY
12 | TRBV11-3 | - | ASSLLGGTDEQF
13 | TRBV14 | - | ASSQNRGEGTEAF
12 | TRBV5-1 | - | ASSLASAGDGYT
11 | TRBV5-1 | - | ASSLGQPNEQF
15 | TRBV30 | TRBD1 | AWTGTGGFVGNQPQH
12 | TRBV27 | - | ASSFRLRGTEAF
11 | TRBV28 | TRBD1 | ASNQGAAQPQH
13 | TRBV4-3 | - | ASSQAGQGDEKLF
12 | TRBV5-5 | TRBD1 | ASSLVQGGTEAF
11 | TRBV29-1 | - | SVATDYNSPLH
13 | TRBV5-1 | TRBD2 | ASSSIAGDRNEQF
12 | TRBV19 | - | ASSMTGYDNEQF
14 | TRBV5-1 | TRBD1 | ASSTTLGQGGNEQF
11 | TRBV14 | - | ASSQVGVNGYT
14 | TRBV5-1 | TRBD1 | ASRSPGQGKEDGYT
13 | TRBV5-1 | TRBD2 | ASSWGLAGGGEQY
12 | TRBV7-2 | TRBD1 | ASSHDQGDYEQY
11 | TRBV28 | TRBD1 | ASRQGTIQPQH
13 | TRBV6-5 | - | ASSQRGVTNEKLF
12 | TRBV29-1 | - | SVGGRDFTDTQY
13 | TRBV6-5 | TRBD1 | ASSRQTGLATEAF
11 | TRBV12-3/TRBV12-4 | - | ASSLDTVEGYT